This T cell receptor (beta chain) was sequenced for a study of PD-L1 blockade in urothelial cancer. Study in general: Most patients, about nine tenths of the roughly 29, were males with bladder-origin cancer.

Clones were sequenced by immunoSEQ multiplex PCR, and TCRdb holds only the in-frame ones, with some missing. The sample lists around 80,000 clones, under 95% occurring once. The time point here: peripheral blood 6 weeks after treatment start. With 6 bases removed from V and 4 bases from J, the gap between germline ends came to 16 bases. The CDR3 consists of 14 residues. Germline-derived CDR1 and CDR2 are LNHDA and SQIVND (reference sequence). J is TRBJ2-7 and V is TRBV19; perhaps TRBD1 as D (6 bases). This TCR was sampled from a woman of 80 years or more with urothelial cancer. Sequenced material: PBMCs, taken around atezolizumab (anti-PD-L1) treatment. For the CDR3, the DNA is TGTGCCAGTAGAAAACCGGGACAAACTTACGAGCAGTACTTC. Translating it yields CASRKPGQTYEQYF.